The sequence of this T cell receptor beta chain was determined in a study of T cell responses to AZD1222 COVID-19 vaccine. As for the study in general: The analysis combined second doses at about 4 or about 12 weeks. Study results and caveats: Spike was spanned by vaccine-associated CD4 TCRs, with dominance at 160-218 and 743-854. AZD1222 recipients seropositive at baseline numbered only six or seven. Donors, mostly white British, included more females; clonal diversity was possibly underestimated.

As to this clone: Its antigen is not identified.

This table comes from immunoSEQ multiplex PCR, and its TCRdb copy is limited to in-frame clones, with some not included. The table shows 75,000 to 100,000 clones, with roughly 90% occurring only once. Deletions cut 5 bases from V and 6 bases from J, with 14 bases between. From germline, CDR1 is SNHLY and CDR2 FYNNEI. The CDR3 is made up of 13 amino acids. This sample comprised peripheral blood, obtained on day 0 of AZD1222 vaccination. The TCR was taken from an adult in good health. This sequence joins TRBV2 and TRBJ2-7; possible D gene TRBD2, 5 bases. The CDR3 reads CASSKEYGVEQYF. The CDR3 DNA reads as TGTGCCAGCAGTAAGGAGTACGGGGTCGAGCAGTACTTC.